This TCR beta chain was recovered during a study of cytomegalovirus exposure and HLA in healthy donors. With regard to this clone: Its antigen remains unknown.

Findings and limits, study-wide: In the 120 or so validation repertoires, around 95% of cluster scores exceeded 0, per a later analysis. Rare TCR sequences dominated, though some public TCRs recurred in many donors.

TCRdb's table, derived via immunoSEQ multiplex PCR, lists solely in-frame clones and lacks some. The sample includes under 200,000 clones, about 80% of them seen just once. V gave up 4 bases and J gave up 2 bases; unmatched junction bases: 8. Germline CDR1 and CDR2: SGHRS and YFSETQ. The CDR3 runs 16 residues. The origin of this receptor is a young man in good health and CMV-seropositive. The gene calls are TRBV5-1 and TRBJ2-7; 11 nucleotides line up with TRBD2. Material for sequencing was PBMCs. CDR3 DNA sequence: TGCGCCAGCAGCCCGGGACTAGCGGCAGTGACCTACGAGCAGTACTTC. Amino acid sequence: CASSPGLAAVTYEQYF.